This T cell receptor (beta chain) was documented in a study of blood T cell repertoires in COVID-19. About the study: The United States, Italy and Spain were the sources of the acute and convalescent COVID-19 samples.

Per the authors' pipeline: Reference gene primer amplification gave nucleated cell count estimates. Data came from immunoSEQ multiplex PCR; TCRdb stores just in-frame clones and leaves some out. V and J calls and clone size are given by that table; D and trimming were obtained from the DNA. The sample lists around 310,000 clones, roughly 88% seen once, with roughly 4% in the top ten. Per germline, CDR1 LGHDT and CDR2 YNNKEL (reference sequence). The trim removed 7 bases at V and 1 base at J, leaving 3 bases unmatched. This CDR3 region has 13 residues. The sequence derives from a woman between 45 and 60 years old with active or convalescent COVID-19. The chain has TRBV3-1 (or the pseudogene TRBV3-2) and TRBJ1-1; 7 nucleotides line up with TRBD1. Sequencing was done on a sample of peripheral blood. Here the CDR3 reads CASNRQGNTEAFF. CDR3 sequence (DNA): TGTGCCAGCAACCGACAGGGGAACACTGAAGCTTTCTTT.